This T cell receptor beta chain originates from a study of blood T cell repertoires in COVID-19. Looking at the study overall: Samples came from the United States, Italy and Spain, spanning acute and convalescent COVID-19. PBMCs, B-cell-depleted T cells, or T cells provided the cDNA or gDNA that made up the material.

How the authors handled the data: Nucleated cell number was recorded as an estimate derived from reference gene primer amplification. Assay: immunoSEQ multiplex PCR; the TCRdb copy retains only in-frame clones and omits some. D and trimming come from the DNA, and the V and J calls and clone size come from that table. The table lists 90,000 or so clones, roughly 88% of them singletons. Germline V gene sequence: CDR1 WSHSY, CDR2 SAAADI. The CDR3 loop spans 13 amino acids. J lost 8 bases, V lost 7 bases, and 6 bases had no gene match. The chain is built from TRBV10-2 and TRBJ2-1; 9 bases line up with TRBD2. The source of this sequence is a human donor in a cohort sampled during active COVID-19. The sample taken for sequencing was peripheral blood. CDR3: CASNRERGDEQFF. In DNA, the CDR3 is TGCGCCAGCAACAGAGAGCGGGGGGATGAGCAGTTCTTC.